The sequence of this TCR beta chain was determined in a study of PD-1 blockade in classical Hodgkin lymphoma. Overall study findings and caveats: Complete responders' diversity at baseline resembled that of newly diagnosed patients.

Relapses following autologous stem cell transplantation were seen in all patients, with brentuximab vedotin exposure varying. TCRdb's table, derived via immunoSEQ multiplex PCR, lists solely in-frame clones and lacks some. The sample lists tens of thousands of clones, around 80% occurring once. The CDR3 loop spans 16 amino acids. Germline lookup yields CDR1 SGHRS and CDR2 YFSETQ. V lost 0 bases, J lost 8 bases, and 15 bases lay in between. This clone was counted once. The target antigen is unknown. The V gene is TRBV5-1, the J gene TRBJ1-6; no clear D gene. The sequenced sample was peripheral blood mononuclear cells (PBMCs), obtained before the second cycle of nivolumab. This clonotype was obtained from a human donor with classical Hodgkin lymphoma. The CDR3 loop is CASSLVSPGEYSPLHF. The CDR3 nucleotides are TGCGCCAGCAGCTTGGTATCCCCTGGGGAATATTCACCCCTCCACTTT.